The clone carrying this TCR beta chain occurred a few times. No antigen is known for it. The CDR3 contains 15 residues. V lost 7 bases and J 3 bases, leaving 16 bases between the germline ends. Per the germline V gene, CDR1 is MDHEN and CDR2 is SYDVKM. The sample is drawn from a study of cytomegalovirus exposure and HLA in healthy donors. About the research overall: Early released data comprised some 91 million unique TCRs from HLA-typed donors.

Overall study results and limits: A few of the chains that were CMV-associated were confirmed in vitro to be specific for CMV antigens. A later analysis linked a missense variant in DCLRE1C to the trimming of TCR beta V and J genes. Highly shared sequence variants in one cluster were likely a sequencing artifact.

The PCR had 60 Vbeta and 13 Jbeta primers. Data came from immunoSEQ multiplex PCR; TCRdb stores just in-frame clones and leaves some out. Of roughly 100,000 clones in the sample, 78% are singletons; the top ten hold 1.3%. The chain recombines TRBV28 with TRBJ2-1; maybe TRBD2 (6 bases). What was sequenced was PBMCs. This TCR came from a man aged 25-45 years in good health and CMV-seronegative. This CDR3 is CASMFGGIVYNEQFF. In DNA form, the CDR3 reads TGTGCCAGCATGTTCGGGGGTATCGTCTACAATGAGCAGTTCTTC.